This T cell receptor beta chain was obtained from a study of a mutant IDH1 vaccine in newly diagnosed glioma. Whole-study context: Either 4-6 weeks after radiotherapy alone or alongside temozolomide, vaccination was begun. Patients were pretreated with radiotherapy, temozolomide, or both, mostly both. Treated patients were approximately 60% male, about 38% female, mean age around 40 years.

Broader study findings: With respect to changes in top peripheral T cell clonotypes, pseudoprogression seemed unrelated.

Of note for this clone: Antigen specificity is unknown.

The germline V gene has CDR1 MNHNY and CDR2 SVGAGI (reference sequence). Trimming shortened V by 2 bases and J by 2 bases, and 14 bases separated the two germline ends. This CDR3 has 16 residues. The time point is: week 47, end of study. In the vaccine, a single dose held 300 ug of the mutant IDH1 20-mer peptide, along with topical imiquimod. Data came from immunoSEQ multiplex PCR; TCRdb stores just in-frame clones and leaves some out. Among roughly 35,000 clones, 75% were seen once, and the ten largest hold roughly 10%. The material sequenced was PBMCs, taken from a glioma patient whose treatment included an IDH1 peptide vaccine. The sequence came from a middle-aged man with glioma. The rearrangement links TRBV6-6 to TRBJ2-3, with D possibly being TRBD1 (6 bases). CDR3 sequence: CASSYAYRANTDTQYF. The CDR3 DNA follows: TGTGCCAGCAGTTACGCCTACAGGGCTAACACAGATACGCAGTATTTT.